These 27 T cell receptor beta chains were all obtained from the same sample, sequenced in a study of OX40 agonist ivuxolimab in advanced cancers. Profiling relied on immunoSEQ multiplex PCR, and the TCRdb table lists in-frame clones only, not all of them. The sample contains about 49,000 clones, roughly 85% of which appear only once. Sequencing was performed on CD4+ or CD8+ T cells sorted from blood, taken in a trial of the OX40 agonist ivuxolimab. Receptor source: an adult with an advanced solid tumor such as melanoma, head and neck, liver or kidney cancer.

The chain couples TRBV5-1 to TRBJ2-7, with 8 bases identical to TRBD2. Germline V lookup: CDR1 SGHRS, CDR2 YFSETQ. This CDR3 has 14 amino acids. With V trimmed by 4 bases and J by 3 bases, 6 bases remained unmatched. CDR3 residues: CASSPGTRNYEQYF. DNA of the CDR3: TGCGCCAGCAGCCCGGGGACTAGAAACTACGAGCAGTACTTC.

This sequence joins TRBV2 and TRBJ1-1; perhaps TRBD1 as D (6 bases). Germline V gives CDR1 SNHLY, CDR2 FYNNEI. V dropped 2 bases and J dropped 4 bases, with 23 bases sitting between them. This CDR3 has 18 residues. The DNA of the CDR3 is TGTGCCAGCAGTGAACGCCGGATGATCAGCCGAGGGGGCACTGAAGCTTTCTTT. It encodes CASSERRMISRGGTEAFF.

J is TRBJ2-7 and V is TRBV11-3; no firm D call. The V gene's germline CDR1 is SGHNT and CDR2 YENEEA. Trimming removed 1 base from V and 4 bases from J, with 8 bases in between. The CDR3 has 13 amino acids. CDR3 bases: TGTGCCAGCAGCTTAGGACCCAATTACGAGCAGTACTTC. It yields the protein CASSLGPNYEQYF.

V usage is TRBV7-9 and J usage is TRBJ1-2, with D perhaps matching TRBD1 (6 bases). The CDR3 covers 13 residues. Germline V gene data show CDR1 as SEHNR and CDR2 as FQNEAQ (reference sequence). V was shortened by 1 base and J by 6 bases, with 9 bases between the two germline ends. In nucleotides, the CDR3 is TGTGCCAGCAGCTTAGGGGGGCTAGATGGCTACACCTTC. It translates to CASSLGGLDGYTF.

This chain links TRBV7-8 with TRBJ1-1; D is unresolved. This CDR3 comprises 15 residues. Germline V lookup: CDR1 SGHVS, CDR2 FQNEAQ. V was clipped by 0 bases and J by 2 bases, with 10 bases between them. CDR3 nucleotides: TGTGCCAGCAGCTTAGCGCCGGGCAGAAACACTGAAGCTTTCTTT. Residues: CASSLAPGRNTEAFF. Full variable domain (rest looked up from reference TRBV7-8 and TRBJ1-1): GAGVSQSPRYKVAKRGQDVALRCDPISGHVSLFWYQQALGQGPEFLTYFQNEAQLDKSGLPSDRFFAERPEGSVSTLKIQRTQQEDSAVYLCASSLAPGRNTEAFFGQGTRLTVV.

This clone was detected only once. The CDR3 DNA reads as TGTGCCAGCAGCCCGCGAGGACTAGCGGGTGAGCAGTTCTTC. The encoded protein is CASSPRGLAGEQFF. This rearrangement joins TRBV11-2 to TRBJ2-1, with 11 nucleotides matching TRBD2. There are 14 residues in the CDR3. The germline V gene has CDR1 SGHAT and CDR2 FQNNGV. V was pared by 5 bases and J by 9 bases, with 6 bases of the junction left unmatched.

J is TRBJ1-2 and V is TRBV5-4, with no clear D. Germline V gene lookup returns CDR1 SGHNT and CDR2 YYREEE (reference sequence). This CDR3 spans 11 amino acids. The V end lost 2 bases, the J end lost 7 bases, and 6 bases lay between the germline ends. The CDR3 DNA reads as TGTGCCAGCAGCTTTCTGGGTGGCTACACCTTC. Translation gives CASSFLGGYTF.

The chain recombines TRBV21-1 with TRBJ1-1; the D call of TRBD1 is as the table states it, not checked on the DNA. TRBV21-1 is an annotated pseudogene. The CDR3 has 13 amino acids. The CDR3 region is CATRDRVKSEAFF. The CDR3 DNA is TGTGCCACCCGGGACAGGGTAAAGTCTGAAGCTTTCTTT.

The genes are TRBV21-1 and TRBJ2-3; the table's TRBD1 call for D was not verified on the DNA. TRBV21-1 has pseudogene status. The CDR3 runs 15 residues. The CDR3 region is CATEEGQSGTDTQYF. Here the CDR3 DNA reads TGTGCCACCGAAGAAGGACAGTCGGGCACAGATACGCAGTATTTT.

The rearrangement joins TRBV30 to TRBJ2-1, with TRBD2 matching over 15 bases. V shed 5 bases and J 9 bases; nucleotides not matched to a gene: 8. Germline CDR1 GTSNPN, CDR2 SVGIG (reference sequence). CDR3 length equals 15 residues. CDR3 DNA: TGTGCCTGGGGGGGGACTAGCGGGAGGCATGGTGAGCAGTTCTTC. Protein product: CAWGGTSGRHGEQFF.

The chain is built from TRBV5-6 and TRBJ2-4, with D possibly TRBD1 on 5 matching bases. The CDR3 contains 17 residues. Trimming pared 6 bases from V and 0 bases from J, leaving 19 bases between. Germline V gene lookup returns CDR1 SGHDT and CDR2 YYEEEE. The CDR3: CASNTGQSPLAKNIQYF. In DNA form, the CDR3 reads TGTGCCAGCAACACAGGCCAATCGCCTTTAGCCAAAAACATTCAGTACTTC.

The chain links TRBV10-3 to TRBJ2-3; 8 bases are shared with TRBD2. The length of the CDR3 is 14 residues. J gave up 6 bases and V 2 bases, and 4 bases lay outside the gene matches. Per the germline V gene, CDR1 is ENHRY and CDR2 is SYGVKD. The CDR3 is CAISEGLAWDTQYF. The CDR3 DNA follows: TGTGCCATCAGTGAGGGACTAGCATGGGATACGCAGTATTTT.

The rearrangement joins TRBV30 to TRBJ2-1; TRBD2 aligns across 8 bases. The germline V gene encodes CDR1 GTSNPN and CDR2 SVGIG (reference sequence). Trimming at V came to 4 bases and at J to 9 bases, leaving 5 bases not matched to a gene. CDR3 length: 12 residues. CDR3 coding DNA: TGTGCCTGGATCCAAGCGGGAGTTGAGCAGTTCTTC. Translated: CAWIQAGVEQFF.

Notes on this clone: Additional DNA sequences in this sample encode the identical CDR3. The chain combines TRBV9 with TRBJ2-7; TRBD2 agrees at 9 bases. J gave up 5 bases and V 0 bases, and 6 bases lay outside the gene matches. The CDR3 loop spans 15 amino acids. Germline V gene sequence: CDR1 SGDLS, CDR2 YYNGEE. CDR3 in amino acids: CASSVGASGNHEQYF. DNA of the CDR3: TGTGCCAGCAGCGTAGGGGCTAGCGGGAACCACGAGCAGTACTTC. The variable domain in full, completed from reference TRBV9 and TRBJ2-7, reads DSGVTQTPKHLITATGQRVTLRCSPRSGDLSVYWYQQSLDQGLQFLIQYYNGEERAKGNILERFSAQQFPDLHSELNLSSLELGDSALYFCASSVGASGNHEQYFGPGTRLTVT.

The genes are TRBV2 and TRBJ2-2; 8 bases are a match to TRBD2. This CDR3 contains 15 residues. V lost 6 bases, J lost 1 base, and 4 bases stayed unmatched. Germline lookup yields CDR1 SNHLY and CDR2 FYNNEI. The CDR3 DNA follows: TGTGCCAGCAGCTTTAGCGGGGTGAACACCGGGGAGCTGTTTTTT. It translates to CASSFSGVNTGELFF. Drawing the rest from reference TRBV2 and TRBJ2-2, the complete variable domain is EPEVTQTPSHQVTQMGQEVILRCVPISNHLYFYWYRQILGQKVEFLVSFYNNEISEKSEIFDDQFSVERPDGSNFTLKIRSTKLEDSAMYFCASSFSGVNTGELFFGEGSRLTVL.

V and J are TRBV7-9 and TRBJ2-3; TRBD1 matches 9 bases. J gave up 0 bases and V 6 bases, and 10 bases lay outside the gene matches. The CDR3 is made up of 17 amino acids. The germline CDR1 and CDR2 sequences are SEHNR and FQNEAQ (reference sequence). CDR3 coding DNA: TGTGCCAGCAGTCCAGGGGGAGGACAGGGGAGCACAGATACGCAGTATTTT. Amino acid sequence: CASSPGGGQGSTDTQYF.

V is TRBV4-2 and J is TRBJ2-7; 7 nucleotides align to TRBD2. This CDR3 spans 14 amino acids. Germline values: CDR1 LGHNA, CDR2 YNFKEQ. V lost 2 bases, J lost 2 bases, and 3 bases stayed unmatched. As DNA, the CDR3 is TGTGCCAGCAGCCAACCTAGCGGACCCTACGAGCAGTACTTC. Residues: CASSQPSGPYEQYF.

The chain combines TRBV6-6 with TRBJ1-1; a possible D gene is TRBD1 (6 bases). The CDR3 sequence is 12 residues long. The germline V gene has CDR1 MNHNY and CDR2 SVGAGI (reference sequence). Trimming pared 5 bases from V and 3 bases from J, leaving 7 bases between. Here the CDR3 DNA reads TGTGCCAGCAGTGACAGGTACACTGAAGCTTTCTTT. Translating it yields CASSDRYTEAFF.

The CDR3 region is CASSLEQRTEAFF. The CDR3 DNA follows: TGTGCCAGCAGCTTGGAACAACGGACTGAAGCTTTCTTT. The chain employs TRBV5-5 and TRBJ1-1; D remains ambiguous. Deletions cut 0 bases from V and 5 bases from J, with 8 bases between. Germline CDR1 and CDR2: SGHKS and YYEKEE (reference sequence). The CDR3 has 13 amino acids.

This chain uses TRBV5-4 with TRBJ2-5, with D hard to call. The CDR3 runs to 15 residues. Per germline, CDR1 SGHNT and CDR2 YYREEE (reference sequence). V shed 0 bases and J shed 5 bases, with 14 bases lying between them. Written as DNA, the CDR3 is TGTGCCAGCAGCTTGGGGTCCGGGCTTGGGGAGACCCAGTACTTC. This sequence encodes CASSLGSGLGETQYF.

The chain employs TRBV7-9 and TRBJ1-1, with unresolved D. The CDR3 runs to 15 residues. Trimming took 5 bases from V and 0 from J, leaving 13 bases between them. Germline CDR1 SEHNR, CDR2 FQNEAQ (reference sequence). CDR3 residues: CASSPLTGMNTEAFF. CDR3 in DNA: TGTGCCAGCAGCCCGTTGACGGGCATGAACACTGAAGCTTTCTTT.

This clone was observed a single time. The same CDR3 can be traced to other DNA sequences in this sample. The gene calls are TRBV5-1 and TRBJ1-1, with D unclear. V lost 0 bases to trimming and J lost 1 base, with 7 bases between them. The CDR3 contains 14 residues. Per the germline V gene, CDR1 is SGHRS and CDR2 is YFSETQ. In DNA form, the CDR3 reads TGCGCCAGCAGCTTGGGGACGACGAACACTGAAGCTTTCTTT. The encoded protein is CASSLGTTNTEAFF.

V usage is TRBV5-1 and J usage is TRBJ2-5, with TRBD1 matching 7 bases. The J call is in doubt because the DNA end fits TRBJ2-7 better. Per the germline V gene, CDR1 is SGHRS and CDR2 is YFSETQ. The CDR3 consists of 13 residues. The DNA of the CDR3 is TGCGCCAGCAGCCTACAACAGGGGTACGAGCAGTACTTC. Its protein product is CASSLQQGYEQYF.

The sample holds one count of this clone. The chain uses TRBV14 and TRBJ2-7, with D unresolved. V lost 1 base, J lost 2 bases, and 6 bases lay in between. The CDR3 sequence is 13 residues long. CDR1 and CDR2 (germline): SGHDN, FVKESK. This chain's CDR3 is CASSQGPTYEQYF. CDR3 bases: TGTGCCAGCAGCCAAGGTCCCACCTACGAGCAGTACTTC.

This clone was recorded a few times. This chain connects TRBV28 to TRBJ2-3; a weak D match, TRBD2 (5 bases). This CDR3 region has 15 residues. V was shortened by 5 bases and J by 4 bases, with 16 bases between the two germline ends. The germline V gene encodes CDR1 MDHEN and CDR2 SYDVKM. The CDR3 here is CASSKLVFGADTQYF. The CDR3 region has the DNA TGTGCCAGCAGTAAACTAGTTTTCGGGGCAGATACGCAGTATTTT.

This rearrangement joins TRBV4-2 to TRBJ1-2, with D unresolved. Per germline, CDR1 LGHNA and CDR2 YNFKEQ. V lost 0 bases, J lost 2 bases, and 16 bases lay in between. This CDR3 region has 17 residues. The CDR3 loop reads CASSQDSFAGANYGYTF. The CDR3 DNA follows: TGTGCCAGCAGCCAAGATAGTTTTGCAGGCGCCAACTATGGCTACACCTTC.

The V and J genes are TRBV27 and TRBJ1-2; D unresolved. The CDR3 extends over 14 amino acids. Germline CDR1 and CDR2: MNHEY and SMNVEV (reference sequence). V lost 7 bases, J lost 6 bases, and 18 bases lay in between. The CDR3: CASTYSGSVNGYTF. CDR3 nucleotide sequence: TGTGCCAGCACCTATTCCGGGTCTGTAAATGGCTACACCTTC.